This TCR beta chain derives from a study of CD8 T cells in ankylosing spondylitis. This clonotype was seen ten or more times. Its antigen remains unidentified. Findings and caveats of the study: Clones linked to disease were reported to show significant enrichment in matched ankylosing spondylitis synovial fluid.

Libraries of TCR beta came from quantitative 5'-RACE with molecular barcodes. TCRdb reprocessed the 5' RACE reads with MiXCR, giving one entry per CDR3 protein. The sample lists roughly 100,000 distinct CDR3 sequences, roughly 8.3% occurring once. The V gene's germline CDR1 is LGHNA and CDR2 YSLEER. The V and J ends lost 0 bases and 7 bases, in that order; junction bases with no gene match: 11. This CDR3 spans 16 amino acids. This TCR was sampled from a male donor with ankylosing spondylitis or in good health (not recorded which). The rearrangement joins TRBV4-3 to TRBJ1-2; 7 bases fit TRBD1. Sequenced sample: blood, either unsorted or a sorted T cell fraction (not recorded which). CDR3 loop: CASSQEKYGTALGYTF. CDR3 nucleotide sequence: TGCGCCAGCAGCCAAGAAAAATACGGGACAGCGCTTGGCTACACCTTC.